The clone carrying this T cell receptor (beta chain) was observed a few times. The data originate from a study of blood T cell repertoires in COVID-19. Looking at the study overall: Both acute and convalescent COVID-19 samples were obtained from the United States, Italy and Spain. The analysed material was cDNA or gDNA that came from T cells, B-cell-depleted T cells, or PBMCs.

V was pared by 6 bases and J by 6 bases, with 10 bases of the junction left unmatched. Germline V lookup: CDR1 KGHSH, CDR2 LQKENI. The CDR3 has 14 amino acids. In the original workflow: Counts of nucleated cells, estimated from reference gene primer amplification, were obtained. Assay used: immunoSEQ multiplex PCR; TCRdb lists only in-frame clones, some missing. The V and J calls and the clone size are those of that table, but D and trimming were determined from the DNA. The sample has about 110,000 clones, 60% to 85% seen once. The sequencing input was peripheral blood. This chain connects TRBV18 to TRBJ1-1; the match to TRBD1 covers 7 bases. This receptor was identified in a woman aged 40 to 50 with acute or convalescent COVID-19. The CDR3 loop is CASSNQGQGAEAFF. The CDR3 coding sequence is TGTGCCAGCTCCAACCAAGGGCAGGGGGCTGAAGCTTTCTTT.